This T cell receptor (beta chain) was captured in a study of blood T cell repertoires in COVID-19. How the authors handled the data: Reference gene primer amplification gave estimated nucleated cell counts. The method was immunoSEQ multiplex PCR; TCRdb's version includes in-frame clones alone and lacks a portion of them. That table gives V, J and clone size, and the DNA gave D and trimming. Of about 170,000 clones in the sample, around four fifths were seen once. Trimming cost V 5 bases and J 8 bases; bases outside gene matches: 8. Germline lookup yields CDR1 MDHEN and CDR2 SYDVKM. The length of the CDR3 is 15 residues.

Sequences were obtained from peripheral blood. This clonotype originated in a woman in her 70s who had recovered from COVID-19. The chain carries TRBV28 and TRBJ1-3; TRBD1 matches 11 bases. CDR3 nucleotides: TGTGCCAGCAGTCTCCCCGGGACAGGGGGTGACACCATATATTTT. Translated: CASSLPGTGGDTIYF.